The 24 T cell receptor beta chains presented below share a single source sample, sequenced in a study of cytomegalovirus exposure and HLA in healthy donors. Researchers ran the PCR with 60 Vbeta and 13 Jbeta primers. The method was immunoSEQ multiplex PCR; TCRdb's version includes in-frame clones alone and lacks a portion of them. Of 150,000 to 200,000 clones in the sample, approximately 85% were seen once. Sequencing used PBMCs. Receptors were obtained from a man aged 18 to 35 in good health and CMV-seropositive.

The gene calls are TRBV27 and TRBJ1-4, with D possibly TRBD1 on 6 matching bases. V gave up 4 bases and J gave up 11 bases, with 11 bases separating them. CDR1 is MNHEY, CDR2 SMNVEV, per germline (reference sequence). The CDR3 consists of 12 residues. This CDR3 reads CASSYPGDKLFF. The DNA of the CDR3 is TGTGCCAGCAGTTACCCAGGGGACAAACTGTTTTTT. Using reference TRBV27 and TRBJ1-4 for the parts outside the CDR3, the full variable domain is EAQVTQNPRYLITVTGKKLTVTCSQNMNHEYMSWYRQDPGLGLRQIYYSMNVEVTDKGDVPEGYKVSRKEKRNFPLILESPSPNQTSLYFCASSYPGDKLFFGSGTQLSVL.

The chain has TRBV18 and TRBJ2-1; 8 bases are a match to TRBD1. The V gene end was trimmed by 3 bases and the J gene end by 5 bases; junction bases not matched to a gene: 6. Germline V gene data show CDR1 as KGHSH and CDR2 as LQKENI. The CDR3 totals 15 residues. CDR3 in amino acids: CASSPGTGPHNEQFF. CDR3 bases: TGTGCCAGCTCACCGGGGACAGGCCCCCACAATGAGCAGTTCTTC.

Turning to this clone: A junction end diverges from the germline sequence, so it may reflect a read error. The same CDR3 can be traced to other DNA sequences in this sample. The chain combines TRBV4-1 with TRBJ1-1; D is uncertain. CDR3 size: 14 residues. CDR1 MGHRA and CDR2 YSYEKL come from the germline V gene. DNA for the CDR3: TGCGCCAGCAGCCAATATGAGGTAAACACCGAAGCTTTCTTT. Protein: CASSQYEVNTEAFF.

The V call is TRBV27, the J call TRBJ2-5; 7 nucleotides line up with TRBD2. The length of the CDR3 is 15 residues. V trimming: 5 bases; J trimming: 1 base; junction bases outside the gene matches: 7. In germline, CDR1 is MNHEY, CDR2 SMNVEV (reference sequence). This CDR3 is CASSPGDYGQETQYF. The CDR3 coding sequence is TGTGCCAGCAGTCCGGGGGACTACGGCCAAGAGACCCAGTACTTC.

The chain couples TRBV9 to TRBJ2-1; 7 bases are a match to TRBD2. The V gene end was trimmed by 4 bases and the J gene end by 2 bases; junction bases not matched to a gene: 6. The CDR3 consists of 15 residues. Germline values: CDR1 SGDLS, CDR2 YYNGEE. In DNA, the CDR3 is TGTGCCAGCAGCTCCAGACTAGCTACCTACAATGAGCAGTTCTTC. Encoded protein: CASSSRLATYNEQFF.

The chain's CDR3 is CASSLGYPGQPNEKLFF. The CDR3 bases are TGCGCCAGCAGCCTGGGATATCCGGGACAGCCTAATGAAAAACTGTTTTTT. V is TRBV5-1 and J is TRBJ1-4, with 7 positions matching TRBD1. V was pared by 4 bases and J by 3 bases, with 12 bases of the junction left unmatched. CDR3 length: 17 amino acids. Germline CDR1 is SGHRS and CDR2 is YFSETQ.

CDR3 loop: CASRRSGGTGELFF. CDR3 DNA: TGTGCCAGCCGCCGATCGGGGGGCACCGGGGAGCTGTTTTTT. The chain links TRBV27 to TRBJ2-2; 7 nucleotides line up with TRBD2. CDR1 MNHEY and CDR2 SMNVEV come from the germline V gene (reference sequence). V dropped 8 bases and J dropped 4; count of bases not matched to a gene: 7. The CDR3 has 14 amino acids.

The chain carries TRBV7-2 and TRBJ2-5; 9 bases are shared with TRBD2. This CDR3 is built from 15 residues. CDR1 and CDR2 (germline): SGHTA, FQGNSA. The J segment lost 2 bases and the V segment lost 6 bases, leaving 7 bases of the junction unmatched. The CDR3 DNA reads as TGTGCCAGCAGACCTCCAGCGGGGGGACAAGAGACCCAGTACTTC. The encoded protein is CASRPPAGGQETQYF.

This clone was counted a single time. The rearrangement links TRBV14 to TRBJ2-7; D might be TRBD1 (5 bases). This CDR3 contains 13 residues. Trimming left V 3 bases short and J 2 bases short, with 8 bases between. From germline, CDR1 is SGHDN and CDR2 FVKESK. As DNA, the CDR3 is TGTGCCAGCAGCCACCTAGGGGCCTACGAGCAGTACTTC. Its protein product is CASSHLGAYEQYF.

The chain combines TRBV6-4 with TRBJ1-2, with 7 bases aligning to TRBD1. The CDR3 consists of 14 residues. The J segment lost 0 bases and the V segment lost 6 bases, leaving 4 bases of the junction unmatched. Germline-derived CDR1 and CDR2 are MRHNA and SNTAGT. CDR3 protein: CASRRDRTNYGYTF. The CDR3 DNA reads as TGTGCCAGCAGAAGGGACAGAACTAACTATGGCTACACCTTC.

This clone has more than one count but fewer than ten. The chain joins TRBV18 to TRBJ2-2; D is uncertain. Deletions cut 0 bases from V and 1 base from J, with 3 bases between. In germline, CDR1 is KGHSH, CDR2 LQKENI. CDR3 length: 14 amino acids. For the CDR3, the DNA is TGTGCCAGCTCACCACCCCTGAACACCGGGGAGCTGTTTTTT. Protein sequence: CASSPPLNTGELFF. Complete variable domain (other parts from reference TRBV18 and TRBJ2-2): NAGVMQNPRHLVRRRGQEARLRCSPMKGHSHVYWYRQLPEEGLKFMVYLQKENIIDESGMPKERFSAEFPKEGPSILRIQQVVRGDSAAYFCASSPPLNTGELFFGEGSRLTVL.

The chain uses TRBV5-4 and TRBJ2-2; D not certain. V dropped 6 bases and J dropped 6 bases, with 9 bases sitting between them. Germline V gene lookup returns CDR1 SGHNT and CDR2 YYREEE (reference sequence). This CDR3 is built from 12 residues. Here the CDR3 DNA reads TGTGCCAGCACCGTCCCCCCCGGGGAGCTGTTTTTT. Its translation: CASTVPPGELFF.

The chain carries TRBV18 and TRBJ2-3, with D possibly being TRBD1 (5 bases). V lost 6 bases and J 4 bases, leaving 17 bases between the germline ends. Germline V CDR1 and CDR2: KGHSH, LQKENI. CDR3 length: 15 residues. The CDR3 region is CASSDGRVGSDTQYF. The CDR3 DNA follows: TGTGCCAGCTCTGACGGCAGGGTCGGTTCAGATACGCAGTATTTT.

Of note for this clone: This sample includes further DNA sequences coding for the same CDR3. The chain recombines TRBV9 with TRBJ1-2, with D perhaps TRBD1 (5 bases). The germline V gene encodes CDR1 SGDLS and CDR2 YYNGEE. V gave up 0 bases and J gave up 4 bases, with 7 bases separating them. There are 13 residues in the CDR3. CDR3 sequence reads: CASSVGDSYGYTF. For the CDR3, the DNA is TGTGCCAGCAGCGTAGGGGACTCCTATGGCTACACCTTC.

The J gene is TRBJ2-3, the V gene TRBV30; perhaps TRBD2 as D (6 bases). Germline CDR1 reads GTSNPN; CDR2 reads SVGIG (reference sequence). The CDR3 contains 14 residues. The germline V and J ends were trimmed by 1 base and 4 bases, with 12 bases remaining between them. CDR3 sequence reads: CAWSALAISDTQYF. As DNA, the CDR3 is TGTGCCTGGAGTGCACTAGCAATATCAGATACGCAGTATTTT.

In its sample, this clone was seen many times. The chain combines TRBV6-4 with TRBJ2-7; tentative D call: TRBD1 (6 bases). Trimming cost V 5 bases and J 5 bases, with 13 bases left between them. CDR1 and CDR2 from the germline V gene are MRHNA and SNTAGT. The CDR3 is 13 residues long. The CDR3 DNA reads as TGTGCCAGCAGTCCAGGGGAGAGCAACGAGCAGTACTTC. Encoded protein: CASSPGESNEQYF.

The V gene is TRBV14, the J gene TRBJ2-3; no reliable D call. The CDR3 consists of 14 residues. V lost 1 base, J lost 1 base, and 6 bases lay in between. Germline assignment: CDR1 SGHDN and CDR2 FVKESK. In nucleotides, the CDR3 is TGTGCCAGCAGCCAAGGGGCTGGCACAGATACGCAGTATTTT. It is translated as CASSQGAGTDTQYF.

The chain employs TRBV25-1 and TRBJ2-3; no definite D call. With 0 bases removed from V and 0 bases from J, the gap between germline ends came to 10 bases. The germline V gene encodes CDR1 MGHDK and CDR2 SYGVNS. The CDR3 covers 16 residues. CDR3 residues: CASSEYFTASTDTQYF. The CDR3 region has the DNA TGTGCCAGCAGTGAATATTTTACAGCTAGCACAGATACGCAGTATTTT.

The V gene is TRBV11-2, the J gene TRBJ2-1, with D perhaps TRBD1 (6 bases). The CDR3 is 15 amino acids. The germline V gene has CDR1 SGHAT and CDR2 FQNNGV. The ends were cut back, 5 bases at V and 8 bases at J, with 19 bases in the middle. As DNA, the CDR3 is TGTGCCAGCAGCCCAACAGGAAGAGGGGGTCATGAGCAGTTCTTC. It encodes CASSPTGRGGHEQFF. Full variable domain (outside the CDR3, taken from reference TRBV11-2 and TRBJ2-1): EAGVAQSPRYKIIEKRQSVAFWCNPISGHATLYWYQQILGQGPKLLIQFQNNGVVDDSQLPKDRFSAERLKGVDSTLKIQPAKLEDSAVYLCASSPTGRGGHEQFFGPGTRLTVL.

The chain couples TRBV19 to TRBJ2-2; maybe TRBD1 (6 bases). The CDR3 is 14 residues long. In germline, CDR1 is LNHDA, CDR2 SQIVND (reference sequence). Trimming removed 7 bases from V and 5 bases from J, with 14 bases in between. CDR3 sequence reads: CASNIGGQTGELFF. CDR3 DNA: TGTGCCAGTAACATTGGGGGCCAGACCGGGGAGCTGTTTTTT. Complete variable domain (other parts from reference TRBV19 and TRBJ2-2): DGGITQSPKYLFRKEGQNVTLSCEQNLNHDAMYWYRQDPGQGLRLIYYSQIVNDFQKGDIAEGYSVSREKKESFPLTVTSAQKNPTAFYLCASNIGGQTGELFFGEGSRLTVL.

The V and J genes are TRBV5-4 and TRBJ2-7; D perhaps matches TRBD1 (5 bases). CDR3 length: 13 residues. Trimming shortened V by 7 bases and J by 5 bases, and 16 bases separated the two germline ends. CDR1 is SGHNT and CDR2 is YYREEE in the germline V gene (reference sequence). The DNA for the CDR3 is TGTGCCAGCCGACCACAGGCTCAGGACGAGCAGTACTTC. It is translated as CASRPQAQDEQYF.

This chain links TRBV2 with TRBJ2-2; TRBD2 is a possible D gene (5 bases). Trimming left V 7 bases short and J 7 bases short, with 25 bases between. This CDR3 comprises 17 residues. CDR1 is SNHLY, CDR2 FYNNEI, per germline. This CDR3 reads CASTRTGSRVGDGELFF. Written as DNA, the CDR3 is TGTGCCAGCACCCGGACGGGGTCAAGAGTCGGGGACGGGGAGCTGTTTTTT.

This clone appeared a single time. This rearrangement joins TRBV9 to TRBJ1-2, with 7 bases identical to TRBD1. Trimming took 3 bases from V and 6 from J; bases not matched to a gene: 2. Germline lookup yields CDR1 SGDLS and CDR2 YYNGEE. The CDR3 length is 12 residues. The CDR3 DNA reads TGTGCCAGCAGCGCCACAGGGGATGGCTACACCTTC. Protein: CASSATGDGYTF.

The rearrangement links TRBV27 to TRBJ1-1; a possible D gene is TRBD1 (5 bases). V lost 5 bases and J 5 bases, leaving 12 bases between the germline ends. Germline V lookup: CDR1 MNHEY, CDR2 SMNVEV (reference sequence). The CDR3 is 13 amino acids. DNA of the CDR3: TGTGCCAGCAGTCTCGTCCAGGGAACTGAAGCTTTCTTT. It translates to CASSLVQGTEAFF.